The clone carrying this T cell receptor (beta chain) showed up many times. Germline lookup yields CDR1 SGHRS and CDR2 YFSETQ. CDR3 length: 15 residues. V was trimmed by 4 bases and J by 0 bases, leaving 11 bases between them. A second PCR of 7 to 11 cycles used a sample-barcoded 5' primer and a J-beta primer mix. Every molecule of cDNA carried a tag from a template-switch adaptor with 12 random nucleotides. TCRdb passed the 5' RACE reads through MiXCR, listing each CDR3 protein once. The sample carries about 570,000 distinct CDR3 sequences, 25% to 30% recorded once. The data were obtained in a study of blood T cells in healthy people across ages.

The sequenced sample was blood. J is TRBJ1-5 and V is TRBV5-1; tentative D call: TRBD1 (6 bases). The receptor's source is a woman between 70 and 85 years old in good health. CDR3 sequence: CASSRAGDSNQPQHF. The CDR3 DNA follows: TGCGCCAGCAGCAGAGCAGGGGATAGCAATCAGCCCCAGCATTTT.